The clone carrying this T cell receptor beta chain was seen once. The data belong to a study of cytomegalovirus exposure and HLA in healthy donors. Each donor's status was that of a healthy bone marrow donor. This PCR relied on a set of 60 Vbeta primers and 13 Jbeta primers. Libraries were prepared by immunoSEQ multiplex PCR; TCRdb keeps only in-frame clonotypes and omits some of them. This sample has 100,000 to 150,000 clones, with around three quarters found just once. The CDR3 spans 13 residues. The germline V gene encodes CDR1 SGHAT and CDR2 FQNNGV. V was cut by 3 bases and J by 5 bases, with 10 bases left in between.

The origin of this receptor is a male donor in good health and CMV-seropositive. Sequencing was carried out using PBMCs. The chain links TRBV11-2 to TRBJ2-5; weak D call: TRBD1 (6 bases). The CDR3 spells CASSFQGRETQYF. Written as DNA, the CDR3 is TGTGCCAGCAGCTTCCAGGGGCGGGAGACCCAGTACTTC.